The entry below describes one T cell receptor beta chain. Its specificity is not known. A read error may account for a junction end that differs from germline. Germline CDR1 reads SQVTM; CDR2 reads ANQGSEA. The length of the CDR3 is 15 residues. This specimen comes from a study of blood T cells in healthy people across ages. General study points: Across samples, TCR beta diversity tracked strongly with naive T cell percentage.

The total RNA that was extracted per sample amounted to at least 5 micrograms. Sample-barcoded 5' priming and a J-beta primer mix drove a second PCR of 7 to 11 cycles. Each sample provided no less than 3 million CDR3-containing paired-end reads. A single record per CDR3 protein comes from TCRdb applying MiXCR to the 5' RACE reads. The table lists more than 1,000,000 distinct CDR3 sequences, roughly a quarter of them singletons. These data are also associated with another study on T cells of mothers and their children. From that paper: An overlap that was slightly higher, though non-significant, was seen in related mother-child pairs versus unrelated pairs.

This clonotype was obtained from a girl under 10 years old in good health. Sequences were obtained from blood. This chain joins TRBV29-1 and TRBJ2-3, with 8 bases lining up with TRBD2. The CDR3 spells CSASGSAGVGDTQCF. Written as DNA, the CDR3 is TGCAGCGCCTCAGGTTCAGCGGGAGTGGGTGATACGCAGTGTTTT.